The rows below give T cell receptor beta chains drawn from one sample of a study of T cell repertoires in cytomegalovirus infection. TCRdb itself ran the reads through MiXCR, one entry per CDR3 protein. The data contain approximately 100,000 distinct CDR3 sequences, roughly a quarter of them singletons. The specimen sequenced was CD8+ T cells from PBMCs. The receptors stem from a human donor in good health (CMV status not recorded). Some clones in this sample may be carry-over from other donors' samples. Both conserved end residues are part of each CDR3. The D gene is left open where the match is weak. Rows give clone size only sometimes, using once, few, many, or a class for an expanded clone.

>.|TRBV6-1|TRBJ2-5|.
CASSETGLGNQETQYF
TGTGCCAGCAGTGAAACAGGGTTGGGAAACCAAGAGACCCAGTACTTC
>few|TRBV14|TRBJ2-7|.
CASSQRAALSYEQYF
TGTGCCAGCAGTCAACGGGCTGCCCTCTCCTACGAGCAGTACTTC
>.|TRBV27|TRBJ1-2|TRBD1
CASSPPDRGYGYTF
TGTGCCAGCAGCCCCCCCGACAGGGGCTATGGCTACACCTTC
>.|TRBV5-6|TRBJ1-5|.
CASSSFNGQPQHF
TGTGCCAGCAGCTCATTCAATGGGCAGCCCCAGCATTTT
>.|TRBV28|TRBJ1-5|.
CASSIPSTGGNQPQHF
TGTGCCAGCAGTATCCCCTCGACAGGAGGCAATCAGCCCCAGCATTTT
>.|TRBV7-4|TRBJ1-1|.
CASSLRGGTEAFF
TGTGCCAGCAGCTTACGGGGCGGCACTGAAGCTTTCTTT
>.|TRBV30|TRBJ2-2|TRBD2
CAWSYSRTSGTNTGELFF
TGTGCCTGGAGTTATTCTAGGACTAGCGGGACGAACACCGGGGAGCTGTTTTTT
>few|TRBV6-2/TRBV6-3|TRBJ2-1|.
CASSYSRDVNEQFF
TGTGCCAGCAGTTACTCGCGGGATGTCAATGAGCAGTTCTTC
>many|TRBV28|TRBJ1-1|.
CASLHLRGSNTEAFF
TGTGCCAGCCTACACCTCCGTGGGTCTAACACTGAAGCTTTCTTT
>many|TRBV7-2|TRBJ2-6|TRBD2
CASSSAGGPVSSGANVLTF
TGTGCCAGCAGCTCAGCGGGAGGGCCGGTCAGCTCTGGGGCCAACGTCCTGACTTTC
>few|TRBV2|TRBJ1-3|.
CASSHGGYGNTIYF
TGTGCCAGCAGTCACGGGGGTTATGGAAACACCATATATTTT
>few|TRBV6-6|TRBJ2-7|.
CASSYSAVSSSYEQYF
TGTGCCAGCAGTTACTCGGCGGTTTCCAGCTCCTACGAGCAGTACTTC
>few|TRBV7-9|TRBJ2-1|.
CASSRTVNSPDNEQFF
TGTGCCAGCAGCAGGACGGTCAACTCTCCCGACAATGAGCAGTTCTTC
>.|TRBV2|TRBJ2-7|TRBD2
CASSELAGGPGYEQYF
TGTGCCAGCAGTGAACTAGCGGGAGGGCCGGGCTACGAGCAGTACTTC
>few|TRBV14|TRBJ2-1|TRBD2
CASSQDGTSGRVAFF
TGTGCCAGCAGCCAAGACGGGACTAGCGGGAGGGTTGCGTTCTTC
>.|TRBV29-1|TRBJ2-7|TRBD1
CSVTPGQRPYEQYF
TGCAGCGTGACGCCGGGACAGCGACCCTACGAGCAGTACTTC
>.|TRBV28|TRBJ1-6|.
CASSFPNSSLHF
TGTGCCAGCAGTTTTCCCAATTCATCCCTCCACTTT
>few|TRBV28|TRBJ2-7|.
CASSLLRVYEQYF
TGTGCCAGCAGTTTATTGCGGGTCTACGAGCAGTACTTC
>.|TRBV11-2|TRBJ1-4|TRBD1
CASSPGTGIEKLFF
TGTGCCAGCAGCCCCGGGACAGGGATTGAAAAACTGTTTTTT
>.|TRBV4-3|TRBJ1-6|.
CASSQTLVDSPLHF
TGCGCCAGCAGCCAGACGCTGGTTGATTCACCCCTCCACTTT
>.|TRBV25-1|TRBJ1-1|.
CASSDIDTEAFF
TGTGCCAGCAGTGACATAGACACTGAAGCTTTCTTT
>.|TRBV5-6|TRBJ2-1|TRBD2
CASSLPSYGGSSSNEQFF
TGTGCCAGCAGCTTACCATCTTACGGCGGGAGTAGTTCCAATGAGCAGTTCTTC
>many|TRBV7-9|TRBJ1-5|.
CASSGGPNQPQHF
TGTGCCTCTTCCGGGGGACCCAATCAGCCCCAGCATTTT
>many|TRBV28|TRBJ1-5|TRBD1
CASSFMSGGGQQPQHF
TGTGCCAGCAGTTTTATGTCAGGGGGAGGACAGCAGCCCCAGCATTTT
>many|TRBV7-2|TRBJ2-7|TRBD1
CASSPGQGYEQYF
TGTGCCAGCAGTCCGGGACAGGGCTACGAGCAGTACTTC